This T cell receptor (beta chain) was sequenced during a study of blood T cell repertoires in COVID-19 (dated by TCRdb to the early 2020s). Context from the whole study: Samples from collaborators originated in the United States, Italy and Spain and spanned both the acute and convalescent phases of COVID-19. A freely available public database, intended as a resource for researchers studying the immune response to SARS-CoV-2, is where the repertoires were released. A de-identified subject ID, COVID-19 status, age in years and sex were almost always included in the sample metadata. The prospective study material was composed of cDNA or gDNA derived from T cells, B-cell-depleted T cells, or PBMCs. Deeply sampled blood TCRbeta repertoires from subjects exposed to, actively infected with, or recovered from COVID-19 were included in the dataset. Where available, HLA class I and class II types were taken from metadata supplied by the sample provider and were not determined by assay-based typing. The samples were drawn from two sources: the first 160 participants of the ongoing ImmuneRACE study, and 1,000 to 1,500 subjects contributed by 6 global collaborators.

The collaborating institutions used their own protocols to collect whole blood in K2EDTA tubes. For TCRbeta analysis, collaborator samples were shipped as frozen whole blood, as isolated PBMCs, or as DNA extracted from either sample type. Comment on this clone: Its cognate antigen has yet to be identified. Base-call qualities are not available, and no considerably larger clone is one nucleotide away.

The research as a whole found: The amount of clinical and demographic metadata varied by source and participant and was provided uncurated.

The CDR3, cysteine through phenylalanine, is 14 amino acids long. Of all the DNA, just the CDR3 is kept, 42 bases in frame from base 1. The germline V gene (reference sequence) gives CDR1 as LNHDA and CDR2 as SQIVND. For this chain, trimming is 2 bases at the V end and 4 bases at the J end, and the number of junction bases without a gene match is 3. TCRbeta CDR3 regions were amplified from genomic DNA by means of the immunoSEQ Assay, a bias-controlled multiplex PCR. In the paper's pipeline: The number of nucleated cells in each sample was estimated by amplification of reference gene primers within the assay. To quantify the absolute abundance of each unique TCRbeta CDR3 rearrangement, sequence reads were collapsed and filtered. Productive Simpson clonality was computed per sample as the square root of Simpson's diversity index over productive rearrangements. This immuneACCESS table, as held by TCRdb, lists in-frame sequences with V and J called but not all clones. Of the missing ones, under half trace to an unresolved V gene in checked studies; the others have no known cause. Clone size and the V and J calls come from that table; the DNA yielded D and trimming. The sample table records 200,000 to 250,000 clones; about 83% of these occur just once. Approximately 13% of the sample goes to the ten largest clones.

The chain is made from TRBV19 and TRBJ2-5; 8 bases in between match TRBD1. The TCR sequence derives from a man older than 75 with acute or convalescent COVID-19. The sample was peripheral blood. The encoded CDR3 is CASSIRTGLETQYF. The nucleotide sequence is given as TGTGCCAGTAGTATAAGGACAGGGTTAGAGACCCAGTACTTC.